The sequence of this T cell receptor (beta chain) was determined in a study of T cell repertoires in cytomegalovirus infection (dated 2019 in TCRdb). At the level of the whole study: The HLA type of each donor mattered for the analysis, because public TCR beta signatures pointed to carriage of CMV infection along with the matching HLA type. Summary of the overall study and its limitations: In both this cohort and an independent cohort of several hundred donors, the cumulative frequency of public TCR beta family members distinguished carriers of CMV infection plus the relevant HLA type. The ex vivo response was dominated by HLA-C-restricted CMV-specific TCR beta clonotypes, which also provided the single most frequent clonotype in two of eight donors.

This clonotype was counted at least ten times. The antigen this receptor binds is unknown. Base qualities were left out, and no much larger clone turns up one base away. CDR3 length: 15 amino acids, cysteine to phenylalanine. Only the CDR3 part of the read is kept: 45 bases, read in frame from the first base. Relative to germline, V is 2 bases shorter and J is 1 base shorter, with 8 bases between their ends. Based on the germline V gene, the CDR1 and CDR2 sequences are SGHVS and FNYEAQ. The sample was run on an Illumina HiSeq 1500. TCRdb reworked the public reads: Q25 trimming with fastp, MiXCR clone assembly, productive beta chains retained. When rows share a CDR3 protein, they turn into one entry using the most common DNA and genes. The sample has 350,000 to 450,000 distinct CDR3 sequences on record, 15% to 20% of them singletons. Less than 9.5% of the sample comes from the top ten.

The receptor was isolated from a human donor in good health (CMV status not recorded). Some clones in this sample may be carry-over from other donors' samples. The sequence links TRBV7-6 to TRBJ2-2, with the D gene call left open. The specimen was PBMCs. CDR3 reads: CASSLNSQNTGELFF. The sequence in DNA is TGTGCCAGCAGCTTAAATTCACAGAACACCGGGGAGCTGTTTTTT.